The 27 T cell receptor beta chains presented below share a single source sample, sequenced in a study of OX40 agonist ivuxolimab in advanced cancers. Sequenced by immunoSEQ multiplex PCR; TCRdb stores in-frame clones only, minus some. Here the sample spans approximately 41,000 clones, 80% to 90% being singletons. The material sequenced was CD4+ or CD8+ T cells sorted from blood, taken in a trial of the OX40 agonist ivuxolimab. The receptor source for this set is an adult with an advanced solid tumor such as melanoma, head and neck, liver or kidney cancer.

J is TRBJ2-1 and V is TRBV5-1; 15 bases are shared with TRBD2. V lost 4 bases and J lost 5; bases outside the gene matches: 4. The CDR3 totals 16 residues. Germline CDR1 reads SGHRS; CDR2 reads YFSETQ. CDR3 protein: CASSRGTSGGNNEQFF. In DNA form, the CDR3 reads TGCGCCAGCAGCCGAGGGACTAGCGGGGGGAACAATGAGCAGTTCTTC.

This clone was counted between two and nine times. Written as DNA, the CDR3 is TGCGCCAGCAGCTTTAGAAAGGACACTGAAGCTTTCTTT. It is translated as CASSFRKDTEAFF. This chain joins TRBV5-1 and TRBJ1-1; D unclear. The CDR3 covers 13 residues. Trimming took 2 bases from V and 3 from J, leaving 8 bases between them. The germline gives CDR1 SGHRS, CDR2 YFSETQ.

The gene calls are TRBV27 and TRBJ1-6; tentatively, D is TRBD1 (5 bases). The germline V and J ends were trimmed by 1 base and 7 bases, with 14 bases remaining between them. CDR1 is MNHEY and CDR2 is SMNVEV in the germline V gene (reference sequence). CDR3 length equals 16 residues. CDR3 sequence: CASSLFPGTGNSPLHF. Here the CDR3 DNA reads TGTGCCAGCAGTTTATTCCCCGGGACGGGGAATTCACCCCTCCACTTT.

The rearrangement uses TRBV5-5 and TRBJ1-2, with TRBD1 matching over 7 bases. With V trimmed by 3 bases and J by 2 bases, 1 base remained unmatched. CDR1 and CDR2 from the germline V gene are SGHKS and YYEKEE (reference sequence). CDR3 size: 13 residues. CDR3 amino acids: CASSSTGNYGYTF. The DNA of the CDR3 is TGTGCCAGCAGCTCGACAGGGAACTATGGCTACACCTTC.

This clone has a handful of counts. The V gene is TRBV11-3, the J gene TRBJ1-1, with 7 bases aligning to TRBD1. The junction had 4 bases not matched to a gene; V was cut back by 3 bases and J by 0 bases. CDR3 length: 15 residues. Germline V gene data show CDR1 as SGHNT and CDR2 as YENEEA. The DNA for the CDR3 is TGTGCCAGCAGCTTTCGCAGGGGGGTGAACACTGAAGCTTTCTTT. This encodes CASSFRRGVNTEAFF.

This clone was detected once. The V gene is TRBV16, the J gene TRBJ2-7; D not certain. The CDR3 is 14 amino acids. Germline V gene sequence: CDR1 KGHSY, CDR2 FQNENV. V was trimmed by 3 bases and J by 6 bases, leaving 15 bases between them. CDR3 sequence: CASSQRRTSREQYF. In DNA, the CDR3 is TGTGCCAGCAGCCAGCGGCGAACCTCGCGCGAGCAGTACTTC.

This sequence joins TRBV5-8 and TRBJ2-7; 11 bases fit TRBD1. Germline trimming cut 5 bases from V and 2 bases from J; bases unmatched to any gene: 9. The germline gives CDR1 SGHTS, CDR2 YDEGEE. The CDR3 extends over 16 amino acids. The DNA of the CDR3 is TGTGCCAGCAGTGGGGTGAGGGACAGGGGGACCTACGAGCAGTACTTC. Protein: CASSGVRDRGTYEQYF.

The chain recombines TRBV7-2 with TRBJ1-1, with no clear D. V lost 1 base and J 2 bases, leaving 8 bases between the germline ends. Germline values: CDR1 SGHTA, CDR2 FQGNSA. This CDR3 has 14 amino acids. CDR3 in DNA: TGTGCCAGCAGCTTAGTGTTGGACAACACTGAAGCTTTCTTT. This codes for CASSLVLDNTEAFF. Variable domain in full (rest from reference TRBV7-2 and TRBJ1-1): GAGVSQSPSNKVTEKGKDVELRCDPISGHTALYWYRQSLGQGLEFLIYFQGNSAPDKSGLPSDRFSAERTGGSVSTLTIQRTQQEDSAVYLCASSLVLDNTEAFFGQGTRLTVV.

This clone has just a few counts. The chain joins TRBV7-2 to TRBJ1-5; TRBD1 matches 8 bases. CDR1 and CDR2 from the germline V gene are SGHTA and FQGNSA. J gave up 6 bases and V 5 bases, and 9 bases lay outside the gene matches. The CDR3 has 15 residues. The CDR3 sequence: CASSPQGVGGQPQHF. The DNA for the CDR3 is TGTGCCAGCAGCCCACAGGGGGTGGGGGGTCAGCCCCAGCATTTT.

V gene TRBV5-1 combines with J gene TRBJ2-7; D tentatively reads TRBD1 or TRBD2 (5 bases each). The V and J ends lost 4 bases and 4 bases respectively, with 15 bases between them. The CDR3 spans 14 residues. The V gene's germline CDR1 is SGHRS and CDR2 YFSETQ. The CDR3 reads CASSPGPPEYEQYF. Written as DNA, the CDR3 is TGCGCCAGCAGCCCGGGACCCCCCGAATACGAGCAGTACTTC.

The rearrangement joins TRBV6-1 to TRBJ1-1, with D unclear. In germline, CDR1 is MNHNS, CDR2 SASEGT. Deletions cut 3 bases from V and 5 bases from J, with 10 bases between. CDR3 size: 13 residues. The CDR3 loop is CASSEELGTEAFF. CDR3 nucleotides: TGTGCCAGCAGTGAGGAATTAGGGACTGAAGCTTTCTTT.

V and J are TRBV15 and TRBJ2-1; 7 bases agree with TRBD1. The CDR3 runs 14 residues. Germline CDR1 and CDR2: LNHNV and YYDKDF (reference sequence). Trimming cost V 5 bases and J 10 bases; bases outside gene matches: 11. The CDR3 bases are TGTGCCACCAGCCCCTCCCCCCGGGACAGAGAGCAGTTCTTC. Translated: CATSPSPRDREQFF.

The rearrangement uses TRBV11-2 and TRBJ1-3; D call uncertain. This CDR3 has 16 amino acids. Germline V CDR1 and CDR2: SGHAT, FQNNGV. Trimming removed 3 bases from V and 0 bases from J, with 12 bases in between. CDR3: CASSFGTTHSGNTIYF. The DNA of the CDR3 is TGTGCCAGCAGCTTTGGTACGACCCACTCTGGAAACACCATATATTTT.

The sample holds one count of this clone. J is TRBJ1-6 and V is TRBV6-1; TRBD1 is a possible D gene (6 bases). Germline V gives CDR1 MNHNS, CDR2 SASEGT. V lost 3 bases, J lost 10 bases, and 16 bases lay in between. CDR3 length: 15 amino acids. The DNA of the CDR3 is TGTGCCAGCAGTGAGATGGGGGGCGCTAGGTCACCCCTCCACTTT. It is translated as CASSEMGGARSPLHF.

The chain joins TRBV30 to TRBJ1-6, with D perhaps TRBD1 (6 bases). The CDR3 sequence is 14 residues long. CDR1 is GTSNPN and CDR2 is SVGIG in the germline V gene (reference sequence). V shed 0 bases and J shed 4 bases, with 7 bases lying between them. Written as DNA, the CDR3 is TGTGCCTGGAGTGTAGGGGGTTATAATTCACCCCTCCACTTT. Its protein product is CAWSVGGYNSPLHF.

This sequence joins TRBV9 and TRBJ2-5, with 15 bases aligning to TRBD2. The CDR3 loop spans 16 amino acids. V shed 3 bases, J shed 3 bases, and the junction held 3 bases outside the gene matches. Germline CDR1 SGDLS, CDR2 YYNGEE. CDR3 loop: CASSAGTSGGKETQYF. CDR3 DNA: TGTGCCAGCAGCGCCGGGACTAGCGGGGGGAAAGAGACCCAGTACTTC. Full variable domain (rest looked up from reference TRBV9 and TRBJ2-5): DSGVTQTPKHLITATGQRVTLRCSPRSGDLSVYWYQQSLDQGLQFLIQYYNGEERAKGNILERFSAQQFPDLHSELNLSSLELGDSALYFCASSAGTSGGKETQYFGPGTRLLVL.

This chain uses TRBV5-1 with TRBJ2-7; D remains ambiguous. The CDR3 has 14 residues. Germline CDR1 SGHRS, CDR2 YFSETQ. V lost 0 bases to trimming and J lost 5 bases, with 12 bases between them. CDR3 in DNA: TGCGCCAGCAGCTTGGTTGCAGGTAAAGACGAGCAGTACTTC. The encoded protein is CASSLVAGKDEQYF. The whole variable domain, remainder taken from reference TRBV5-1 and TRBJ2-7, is KAGVTQTPRYLIKTRGQQVTLSCSPISGHRSVSWYQQTPGQGLQFLFEYFSETQRNKGNFPGRFSGRQFSNSRSEMNVSTLELGDSALYLCASSLVAGKDEQYFGPGTRLTVT.

The CDR3 DNA reads as TGTGCCAGCAGCTTGGGGTCCATTAGAACCGGGGAGCTGTTTTTT. Amino acids: CASSLGSIRTGELFF. V is TRBV11-2 and J is TRBJ2-2; no firm D call. CDR1 and CDR2 from the germline V gene are SGHAT and FQNNGV. Trimming took off 3 bases at V and 5 bases at J, with 13 bases between the two ends. The CDR3 consists of 15 residues.

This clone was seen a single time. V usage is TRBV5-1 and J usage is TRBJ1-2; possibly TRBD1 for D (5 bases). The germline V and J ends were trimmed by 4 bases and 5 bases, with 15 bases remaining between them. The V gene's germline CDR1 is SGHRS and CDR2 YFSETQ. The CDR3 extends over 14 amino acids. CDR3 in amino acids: CASSRDEQVYGYTF. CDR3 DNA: TGCGCCAGCAGCCGGGATGAACAGGTTTATGGCTACACCTTC.

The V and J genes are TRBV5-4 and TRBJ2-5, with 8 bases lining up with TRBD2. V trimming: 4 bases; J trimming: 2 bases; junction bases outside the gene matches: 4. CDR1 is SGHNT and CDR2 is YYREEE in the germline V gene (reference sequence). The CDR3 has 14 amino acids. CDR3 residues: CASSPGGVQETQYF. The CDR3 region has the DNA TGTGCCAGCAGCCCGGGGGGGGTTCAAGAGACCCAGTACTTC.

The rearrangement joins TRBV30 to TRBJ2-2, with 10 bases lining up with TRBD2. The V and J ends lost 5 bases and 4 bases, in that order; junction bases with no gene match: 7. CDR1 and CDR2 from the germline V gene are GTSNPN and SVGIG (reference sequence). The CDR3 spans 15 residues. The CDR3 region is CAWARTSGVTGELFF. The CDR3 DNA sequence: TGTGCCTGGGCCCGAACTAGCGGGGTCACCGGGGAGCTGTTTTTT.

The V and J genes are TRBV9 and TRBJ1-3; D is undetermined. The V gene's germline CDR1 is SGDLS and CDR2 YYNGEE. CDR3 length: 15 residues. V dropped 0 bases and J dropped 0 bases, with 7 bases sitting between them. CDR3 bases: TGTGCCAGCAGCGTAGTCGCGGACTCTGGAAACACCATATATTTT. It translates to CASSVVADSGNTIYF.

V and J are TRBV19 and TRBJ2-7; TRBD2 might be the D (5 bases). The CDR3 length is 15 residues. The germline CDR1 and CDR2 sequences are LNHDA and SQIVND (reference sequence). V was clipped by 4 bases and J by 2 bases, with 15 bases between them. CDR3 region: CASSSRGRSTYEQYF. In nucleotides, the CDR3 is TGTGCCAGTAGTAGCCGGGGTCGAAGCACCTACGAGCAGTACTTC. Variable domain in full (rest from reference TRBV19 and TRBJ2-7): DGGITQSPKYLFRKEGQNVTLSCEQNLNHDAMYWYRQDPGQGLRLIYYSQIVNDFQKGDIAEGYSVSREKKESFPLTVTSAQKNPTAFYLCASSSRGRSTYEQYFGPGTRLTVT.

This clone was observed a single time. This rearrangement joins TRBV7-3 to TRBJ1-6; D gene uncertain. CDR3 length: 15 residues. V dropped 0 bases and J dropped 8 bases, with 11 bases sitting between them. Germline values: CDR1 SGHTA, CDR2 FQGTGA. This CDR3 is CASSLTLAADSPLHF. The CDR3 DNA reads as TGTGCCAGCAGCTTAACGTTGGCAGCCGATTCACCCCTCCACTTT.

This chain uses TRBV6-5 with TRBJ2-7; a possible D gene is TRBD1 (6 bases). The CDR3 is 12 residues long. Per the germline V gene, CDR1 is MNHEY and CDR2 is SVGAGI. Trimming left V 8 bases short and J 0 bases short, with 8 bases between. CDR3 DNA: TGTGCCAGCCAGGGGCACTCCTACGAGCAGTACTTC. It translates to CASQGHSYEQYF.

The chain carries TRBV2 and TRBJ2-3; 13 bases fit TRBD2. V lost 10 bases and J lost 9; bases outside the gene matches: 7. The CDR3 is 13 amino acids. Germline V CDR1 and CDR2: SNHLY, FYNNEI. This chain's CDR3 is CATGLAGWGTQYF. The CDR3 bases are TGTGCCACGGGACTAGCGGGGTGGGGGACGCAGTATTTT.

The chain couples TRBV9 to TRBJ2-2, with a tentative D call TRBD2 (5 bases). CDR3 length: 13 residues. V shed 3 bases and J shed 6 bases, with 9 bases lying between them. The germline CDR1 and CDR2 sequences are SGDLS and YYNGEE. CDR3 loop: CASSALLAGELFF. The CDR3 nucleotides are TGTGCCAGCAGCGCCCTACTAGCCGGGGAGCTGTTTTTT.